What follows are 6 T cell receptor beta chains derived from one specimen sequenced in a study of CD8 T cells in Susac syndrome. Reverse transcription used 0.5 to 1 ug RNA and random hexamers. TCRdb reprocessed the immunoSEQ multiplex PCR reads with MiXCR, giving one entry per CDR3 protein. The data contain about 140,000 distinct CDR3 sequences, roughly 95% of them singletons. The sequenced material came from CD4+ T cells from PBMCs. These receptors were collected from a human donor with multiple sclerosis.

The chain employs TRBV2 and TRBJ1-1; D is possibly TRBD1 (6 bases). Per germline, CDR1 SNHLY and CDR2 FYNNEI. CDR3 length: 14 amino acids. Trimming shortened V by 0 bases and J by 8 bases, and 13 bases separated the two germline ends. CDR3 loop: CASSEALGGREAFF. The CDR3 region has the DNA TGTGCCAGCAGTGAAGCGCTTGGGGGGCGCGAAGCTTTCTTT.

This chain connects TRBV11-2 to TRBJ2-1, with TRBD2 identical over 8 bases. Germline trimming cut 5 bases from V and 6 bases from J; bases unmatched to any gene: 6. The germline CDR1 and CDR2 sequences are SGHAT and FQNNGV. The CDR3 contains 14 residues. CDR3 nucleotide sequence: TGTGCCAGCAGCCGAGGACTAGCTATCAATGAGCAGTTCTTC. Its translation is CASSRGLAINEQFF.

V usage is TRBV7-8 and J usage is TRBJ2-5; D is possibly TRBD1 or TRBD2 (5 bases each). The V gene lost 5 bases and the J gene lost 5 bases, with 18 bases spanning the gap. The CDR3 has 15 residues. Looked up from germline, CDR1 is SGHVS and CDR2 is FQNEAQ. The CDR3 DNA follows: TGTGCCAGCAGCCAGGGACGGACCCCTGGGGAGACCCAGTACTTC. Its protein is CASSQGRTPGETQYF.

The chain employs TRBV24-1 and TRBJ2-1; 10 bases align to TRBD2. Germline CDR1 KGHDR, CDR2 SFDVKD. Trimming removed 5 bases from V and 0 bases from J; junction bases left unmatched: 3. The CDR3 covers 16 residues. The CDR3 nucleotides are TGTGCCACCAGTGTGGCTAGCGGGAGCTCCTACAATGAGCAGTTCTTC. Translation gives CATSVASGSSYNEQFF.

This chain uses TRBV3-1 with TRBJ2-3; 13 bases agree with TRBD2. The CDR3 runs 17 residues. Germline CDR1 and CDR2: LGHDT and YNNKEL (reference sequence). After removal of 2 bases from V and 5 bases from J, the junction contained 7 bases not matched to a gene. The CDR3 DNA sequence: TGTGCCAGCAGCCAAAGGACTAGCGGGGGCGGAGGAGATACGCAGTATTTT. It encodes CASSQRTSGGGGDTQYF.

The chain has TRBV14 and TRBJ2-3; no definite D call. V lost 1 base and J 4 bases, leaving 12 bases between the germline ends. Germline V lookup: CDR1 SGHDN, CDR2 FVKESK. The CDR3 covers 15 residues. Written as DNA, the CDR3 is TGTGCCAGCAGCCAAGTTGGGGAACTTCCAGATACGCAGTATTTT. This gives the protein CASSQVGELPDTQYF. The complete variable domain, with remaining parts taken from reference TRBV14 and TRBJ2-3, reads EAGVTQFPSHSVIEKGQTVTLRCDPISGHDNLYWYRRVMGKEIKFLLHFVKESKQDESGMPNNRFLAERTGGTYSTLKVQPAELEDSGVYFCASSQVGELPDTQYFGPGTRLTVL.